These 27 T cell receptor beta chains were sequenced from one sample in a study of technical replicates of blood from a few donors. TCRdb keeps only in-frame clones here, not all; method: immunoSEQ multiplex PCR. The sample lists some 75,000 clones; about 96% were seen once. The sequencing input was T cells isolated from PBMCs. The receptors derive from a human donor in good health.

The chain has TRBV5-1 and TRBJ2-7, with 7 nucleotides matching TRBD1. CDR3 length equals 17 residues. Trimming at V came to 1 base and at J to 3 bases, leaving 13 bases not matched to a gene. Germline CDR1 and CDR2: SGHRS and YFSETQ. CDR3 amino acids: CASSLHSSGDSFYEQYF. The CDR3 nucleotides are TGCGCCAGCAGCTTGCATAGTTCTGGGGACAGTTTCTACGAGCAGTACTTC.

The chain employs TRBV10-3 and TRBJ1-2; D not certain. Germline-derived CDR1 and CDR2 are ENHRY and SYGVKD. V was trimmed by 3 bases and J by 7 bases, leaving 9 bases between them. This CDR3 comprises 12 residues. CDR3 loop: CAISEQISGYTF. The CDR3 region has the DNA TGTGCCATCAGTGAACAGATCTCTGGCTACACCTTC.

The V gene is TRBV6-1, the J gene TRBJ2-3; no clear D. Germline V gives CDR1 MNHNS, CDR2 SASEGT. The CDR3 extends over 14 amino acids. The V and J ends lost 7 bases and 4 bases respectively, with 15 bases between them. CDR3 sequence reads: CASTWNYEPDTQYF. CDR3 sequence (DNA): TGTGCCAGCACGTGGAACTACGAACCAGATACGCAGTATTTT.

V is TRBV2 and J is TRBJ2-7; TRBD1 agrees at 8 bases. The J segment lost 4 bases and the V segment lost 10 bases, leaving 12 bases of the junction unmatched. Germline CDR1 is SNHLY and CDR2 is FYNNEI. CDR3 size: 14 residues. CDR3 in DNA: TGTGCCACCGGCCTGGGGACAGGACGGTACGAGCAGTACTTC. Amino acid sequence: CATGLGTGRYEQYF.

The chain couples TRBV6-5 to TRBJ1-2; maybe TRBD1 (6 bases). This CDR3 contains 14 residues. Germline lookup yields CDR1 MNHEY and CDR2 SVGAGI. V was cut by 6 bases and J by 4 bases, with 15 bases left in between. CDR3 sequence (DNA): TGTGCCAGCAGATCCACAGGGTACCTCTATGGCTACACCTTC. Translation: CASRSTGYLYGYTF.

The chain recombines TRBV5-6 with TRBJ2-7, with TRBD2 matching 9 bases. V dropped 0 bases and J dropped 0; count of bases not matched to a gene: 10. This CDR3 contains 18 residues. In germline, CDR1 is SGHDT, CDR2 YYEEEE. For the CDR3, the DNA is TGTGCCAGCAGCTTGGGCCCCCCCGGGACTAGCTTCTCCTACGAGCAGTACTTC. It yields the protein CASSLGPPGTSFSYEQYF.

This chain connects TRBV7-2 to TRBJ2-7, with 8 bases identical to TRBD2. The germline CDR1 and CDR2 sequences are SGHTA and FQGNSA. The CDR3 extends over 17 amino acids. With 6 bases clipped from V and 4 bases from J, the junction kept 17 bases outside the gene matches. The DNA of the CDR3 is TGTGCCAGCAGTCCTCCCAAAGGCGGGGGGCCTTCGTACGAGCAGTACTTC. It codes for CASSPPKGGGPSYEQYF.

This rearrangement joins TRBV18 to TRBJ2-1, with TRBD1 matching 10 bases. The germline gives CDR1 KGHSH, CDR2 LQKENI. The CDR3 covers 16 residues. With V trimmed by 6 bases and J by 6 bases, 11 bases remained unmatched. DNA of the CDR3: TGTGCCAGCTCCCAGGGGCATGGGACAGGGGCCAATGAGCAGTTCTTC. This codes for CASSQGHGTGANEQFF.

The V call is TRBV7-9, the J call TRBJ2-7, with D uncertain. The CDR3 length is 13 residues. Germline V gene data show CDR1 as SEHNR and CDR2 as FQNEAQ (reference sequence). Trimming removed 5 bases from V and 0 bases from J, with 8 bases in between. As DNA, the CDR3 is TGTGCCAGCAGCCCCGACATCTCCTACGAGCAGTACTTC. This codes for CASSPDISYEQYF. The variable domain in full, completed from reference TRBV7-9 and TRBJ2-7, reads DTGVSQNPRHKITKRGQNVTFRCDPISEHNRLYWYRQTLGQGPEFLTYFQNEAQLEKSRLLSDRFSAERPKGSFSTLEIQRTEQGDSAMYLCASSPDISYEQYFGPGTRLTVT.

The rearrangement links TRBV28 to TRBJ1-2; D ambiguous. CDR1 is MDHEN and CDR2 is SYDVKM in the germline V gene. The CDR3 contains 11 residues. Trimming took 5 bases from V and 8 from J, leaving 9 bases between them. CDR3 coding DNA: TGTGCCAGCAGTGGCGGGTTCGGCTACACCTTC. Translating gives CASSGGFGYTF.

The V and J genes are TRBV28 and TRBJ1-5; tentative D call: TRBD1 (5 bases). The CDR3 is made up of 16 amino acids. Looked up from germline, CDR1 is MDHEN and CDR2 is SYDVKM. V lost 5 bases and J lost 0, with 14 bases in between. The CDR3 region is CASSPRQFYSNQPQHF. CDR3 nucleotide sequence: TGTGCCAGCAGTCCTCGACAGTTTTATAGCAATCAGCCCCAGCATTTT.

V and J are TRBV12-5 and TRBJ2-1; 14 positions agree with TRBD2. Germline CDR1 is LGHNT and CDR2 is FRNRAP. This CDR3 has 16 amino acids. The junction had 4 bases not matched to a gene; V was cut back by 1 base and J by 8 bases. CDR3 sequence: CASGLAGTSGSHEQFF. The CDR3 DNA follows: TGTGCTAGTGGTTTGGCAGGGACTAGCGGGAGCCATGAGCAGTTCTTC.

The chain employs TRBV28 and TRBJ2-3; D uncertain. Germline-derived CDR1 and CDR2 are MDHEN and SYDVKM. V shed 5 bases and J shed 0 bases, with 6 bases lying between them. CDR3 length: 13 amino acids. The CDR3 DNA reads as TGTGCCAGCAGTCTACCTAGCACAGATACGCAGTATTTT. Translating it yields CASSLPSTDTQYF.

The chain employs TRBV7-3 and TRBJ1-1, with TRBD1 matching over 7 bases. This CDR3 has 12 amino acids. Germline V gives CDR1 SGHTA, CDR2 FQGTGA. V shed 5 bases and J 8 bases; nucleotides not matched to a gene: 5. This chain's CDR3 is CASSPPGQEAFF. The CDR3 region has the DNA TGTGCCAGCAGCCCCCCGGGACAGGAAGCTTTCTTT.

This sequence joins TRBV19 and TRBJ2-7, with TRBD1 identical over 9 bases. Unmatched junction bases numbered 12, after V lost 5 bases and J lost 7 bases. The CDR3 has 15 amino acids. Germline V gene lookup returns CDR1 LNHDA and CDR2 SQIVND (reference sequence). The CDR3 sequence: CASSPSRDRVEEQYF. Here the CDR3 DNA reads TGTGCCAGTAGTCCAAGCCGGGACAGGGTGGAGGAGCAGTACTTC.

This rearrangement joins TRBV4-1 to TRBJ2-1; 11 bases agree with TRBD2. The CDR3 consists of 16 residues. The junction had 11 bases not matched to a gene; V was cut back by 7 bases and J by 6 bases. Germline-derived CDR1 and CDR2 are MGHRA and YSYEKL. CDR3 protein: CASTTNILAGGNEQFF. CDR3 coding DNA: TGCGCCAGCACCACCAACATCCTAGCGGGAGGCAATGAGCAGTTCTTC.

The chain carries TRBV19 and TRBJ1-2; 7 bases align to TRBD1. There are 15 residues in the CDR3. V shed 4 bases, J shed 8 bases, and the junction held 13 bases outside the gene matches. The germline V gene encodes CDR1 LNHDA and CDR2 SQIVND (reference sequence). Written as DNA, the CDR3 is TGTGCCAGTAGTAGACAGGGATCCCTCGAGAGAGGCTACACCTTC. As protein: CASSRQGSLERGYTF.

The table lists this clone with a count of one. This chain connects TRBV4-1 to TRBJ2-2, with D perhaps matching TRBD2 (6 bases). Germline V gives CDR1 MGHRA, CDR2 YSYEKL. V was pared by 0 bases and J by 6 bases, with 11 bases between. CDR3 size: 15 residues. The CDR3 region is CASSQEGLASGELFF. The CDR3 DNA sequence: TGCGCCAGCAGCCAAGAAGGTCTAGCGTCCGGGGAGCTGTTTTTT.

The V gene is TRBV19, the J gene TRBJ2-3, with 8 bases aligning to TRBD1. Per germline, CDR1 LNHDA and CDR2 SQIVND (reference sequence). There are 13 residues in the CDR3. J lost 0 bases, V lost 9 bases, and 2 bases had no gene match. DNA of the CDR3: TGTGCCAGCCGGGACAGGAGCACAGATACGCAGTATTTT. This codes for CASRDRSTDTQYF.

This sequence joins TRBV6-1 and TRBJ2-2; 10 bases fit TRBD2. The trim removed 1 base at V and 1 base at J, leaving 0 bases unmatched. CDR1 MNHNS and CDR2 SASEGT come from the germline V gene. The CDR3 is made up of 16 amino acids. Here the CDR3 DNA reads TGTGCCAGCAGTGAAGTAGCGGGAGGGAACACCGGGGAGCTGTTTTTT. This codes for CASSEVAGGNTGELFF.

The genes are TRBV28 and TRBJ1-2; D gene uncertain. This CDR3 comprises 13 residues. Germline CDR1 and CDR2: MDHEN and SYDVKM. V lost 3 bases and J lost 8, with 13 bases in between. DNA for the CDR3: TGTGCCAGCAGTTTGAACAGCCCCCGGGGCTACACCTTC. Translated, it gives CASSLNSPRGYTF.

This clone was seen once. The genes are TRBV11-2 and TRBJ2-3, with 13 positions matching TRBD2. Per the germline V gene, CDR1 is SGHAT and CDR2 is FQNNGV. This CDR3 has 16 residues. The V and J ends lost 4 bases and 6 bases, in that order; junction bases with no gene match: 7. CDR3 loop: CASSSRLAGGWDTQYF. As DNA, the CDR3 is TGTGCCAGCAGCTCAAGACTAGCGGGAGGCTGGGATACGCAGTATTTT.

The rearrangement uses TRBV10-3 and TRBJ2-7; TRBD2 is a possible D gene (5 bases). V was pared by 6 bases and J by 3 bases, with 12 bases between. The CDR3 spans 13 residues. Looked up from germline, CDR1 is ENHRY and CDR2 is SYGVKD. For the CDR3, the DNA is TGTGCCATCAGCCCGGGGATGTTCTACGAGCAGTACTTC. This encodes CAISPGMFYEQYF.

The CDR3 nucleotides are TGTGCCAGTAGTATTAACGCGGACAGGGGACGTCAGCCCCAGCATTTT. Translated: CASSINADRGRQPQHF. The genes are TRBV19 and TRBJ1-5, with 9 bases aligning to TRBD1. V gave up 3 bases and J gave up 6 bases; unmatched junction bases: 9. The CDR3 is made up of 16 amino acids. Per germline, CDR1 LNHDA and CDR2 SQIVND (reference sequence).

The gene calls are TRBV19 and TRBJ1-4; D remains unclear. The CDR3 length is 14 residues. Germline V gene lookup returns CDR1 LNHDA and CDR2 SQIVND (reference sequence). V gave up 7 bases and J gave up 3 bases, with 12 bases separating them. The CDR3 loop reads CASKSLGANEKLFF. CDR3 nucleotide sequence: TGTGCCAGTAAAAGCTTGGGAGCTAATGAAAAACTGTTTTTT.

This clone was seen only once. CDR3 coding DNA: TGTGCCAGCAGTTTCCCCGGGACAGGGAATTACGAGCAGTACTTC. The encoded protein is CASSFPGTGNYEQYF. The chain carries TRBV28 and TRBJ2-7; 9 bases are a match to TRBD1. The V gene end was trimmed by 3 bases and the J gene end by 4 bases; junction bases not matched to a gene: 7. The CDR3 extends over 15 amino acids. Germline CDR1 MDHEN, CDR2 SYDVKM.

This clone was picked up one time. J is TRBJ1-2 and V is TRBV18; D is perhaps TRBD1 (5 bases). This CDR3 has 12 amino acids. With 3 bases removed from V and 8 bases from J, the gap between germline ends came to 10 bases. CDR1 is KGHSH and CDR2 is LQKENI in the germline V gene. The CDR3 spells CASSPSGGGYTF. CDR3 coding DNA: TGTGCCAGCTCACCTAGCGGGGGAGGCTACACCTTC.